This T cell receptor (beta chain) was obtained from a study of shared clonotypes between healthy human individuals. Study details: The plates for each donor numbered three CD4 naive, three CD4 memory, two CD8 naive and one CD8 memory. Study observations and caveats: Having only a few donors restricted how much genetic and exposure-history diversity was captured.

This CDR3 has 14 residues. Trimming shortened V by 0 bases and J by 1 base, and 7 bases separated the two germline ends. Germline V gene lookup returns CDR1 SGHNT and CDR2 YYREEE (reference sequence). Comment on this clone: Its target is not known.

Each subset's genomic DNA was shared equally among a number of immunoSEQ plates. The sorted-subset replicate PCRs were given about 200 ng DNA, which is tens of thousands of T cell genomes. TCRdb's table, derived via immunoSEQ multiplex PCR, lists solely in-frame clones and lacks some. Among approximately 1.1 million clones, approximately 80% were seen once, and the ten largest hold approximately 0.56%. Sequenced sample: memory CD4+ T cells from PBMCs. Subset of the sample: CD45RA-negative fraction. The TCR originated in a man aged 18-30 years in good health. Some clones in this sample may be carry-over from other donors' samples. The chain carries TRBV5-4 and TRBJ1-2; no firm D call. In DNA, the CDR3 is TGTGCCAGCAGCTTGGACACCTTTAACTATGGCTACACCTTC. It specifies CASSLDTFNYGYTF.